This T cell receptor beta chain appears in the sequencing data of a study of blood T cell repertoires in COVID-19. Background on the study: Material from acute and convalescent COVID-19 was sourced from the United States, Italy and Spain.

As handled by the study authors: Reference gene primer amplification in the assay estimated nucleated cell counts. The protocol was immunoSEQ multiplex PCR, while the TCRdb copy is restricted to in-frame clones and leaves out a portion. The V and J calls and clone size come from that table; D and trimming were worked out from the DNA. Of some 200,000 clones in the sample, roughly 77% were seen once. Enrollees, roughly 18 to 95 years old, lived in about two dozen US areas. Cohort 3 donors counted as recovered after two negative PCRs, clearance, or resolved symptoms. The CDR3 contains 14 residues. Trimming shortened V by 2 bases and J by 4 bases, and 12 bases separated the two germline ends. Germline CDR1 and CDR2: SGHRS and YFSETQ.

Sequenced input: PBMCs or T cells enriched from blood (not recorded which). This receptor was taken from a man aged 40-49 years who had recovered from COVID-19. The chain recombines TRBV5-1 with TRBJ1-1; the D gene is possibly TRBD1 (6 bases). CDR3 DNA: TGCGCCAGCAGCTTAACACAGGGAGTCACTGAAGCTTTCTTT. Amino acid sequence: CASSLTQGVTEAFF.